These 25 T cell receptor beta chains originate from one sample sequenced in a study of PD-1 blockade in classical Hodgkin lymphoma. Produced via immunoSEQ multiplex PCR; TCRdb's table is partial and in-frame only. The data hold tens of thousands of clones, with 70% to 90% observed a single time. Exposure to brentuximab vedotin varied, and each patient had relapsed following autologous stem cell transplantation. The material was peripheral blood mononuclear cells (PBMCs), obtained before the second cycle of nivolumab. The receptor set was obtained from a human donor with classical Hodgkin lymphoma.

The CDR3 sequence is CASSRVSERVGNEQFF. DNA of the CDR3: TGTGCCAGCAGCCGCGTAAGTGAGCGGGTTGGCAATGAGCAGTTCTTC. The rearrangement joins TRBV27 to TRBJ2-1, with a weak D call TRBD2 (6 bases). Germline V gene lookup returns CDR1 MNHEY and CDR2 SMNVEV (reference sequence). The CDR3 runs 16 residues. Trimming stripped 6 bases from V and 6 bases from J, with 21 bases between.

The chain is built from TRBV28 and TRBJ1-2; D remains ambiguous. This CDR3 spans 16 amino acids. The germline V gene encodes CDR1 MDHEN and CDR2 SYDVKM. Trimming took off 4 bases at V and 3 bases at J, with 18 bases between the two ends. The DNA of the CDR3 is TGTGCCAGCAGTTATGGTTCTGTCGGATCCGACTATGGCTACACCTTC. Translation gives CASSYGSVGSDYGYTF.

The chain couples TRBV10-3 to TRBJ1-5; possibly TRBD1 for D (5 bases). The CDR3 contains 15 residues. V dropped 1 base and J dropped 7 bases, with 14 bases sitting between them. Germline V CDR1 and CDR2: ENHRY, SYGVKD. This CDR3 reads CAISEWQGEVQPQHF. For the CDR3, the DNA is TGTGCCATCAGTGAGTGGCAGGGCGAGGTCCAGCCCCAGCATTTT.

CDR3 in amino acids: CASSQTRNMNTEAFF. In DNA, the CDR3 is TGTGCCAGCAGCCAAACCCGGAACATGAACACTGAAGCTTTCTTT. The rearrangement uses TRBV11-2 and TRBJ1-1; D uncertain. Trimming cost V 5 bases and J 0 bases, with 13 bases left between them. Per the germline V gene, CDR1 is SGHAT and CDR2 is FQNNGV. The CDR3 spans 15 residues.

The chain uses TRBV5-6 and TRBJ1-3; 12 bases are a match to TRBD2. The DNA matches TRBJ2-2 better at its end, which makes the J call doubtful. Germline loops: CDR1 SGHDT, CDR2 YYEEEE. This CDR3 contains 17 residues. CDR3 protein: CASNTGGLAGHTGELFF. The CDR3, as DNA: TGTGCCAGCAACACGGGAGGACTAGCGGGGCACACCGGGGAGCTGTTTTTT.

The genes are TRBV19 and TRBJ2-7; TRBD1 matches 8 bases. Germline V gives CDR1 LNHDA, CDR2 SQIVND (reference sequence). The length of the CDR3 is 15 residues. The trim removed 6 bases at V and 1 base at J, leaving 8 bases unmatched. The CDR3 protein is CASRMTGAHSYEQYF. CDR3 bases: TGTGCCAGTAGGATGACAGGGGCCCATTCCTACGAGCAGTACTTC.

The chain uses TRBV6-5 and TRBJ2-7; 8 bases are a match to TRBD1. With V trimmed by 4 bases and J by 1 base, 3 bases remained unmatched. Germline values: CDR1 MNHEY, CDR2 SVGAGI. The CDR3 sequence is 14 residues long. The CDR3 protein is CASSSDRGSYEQYF. The CDR3 region has the DNA TGTGCCAGCAGTTCCGACAGGGGTTCCTACGAGCAGTACTTC.

The chain links TRBV2 to TRBJ2-1; TRBD2 matches 10 bases. J was trimmed by 4 bases and V by 7 bases; bases with no gene match: 4. CDR1 is SNHLY and CDR2 is FYNNEI in the germline V gene. CDR3 length equals 14 residues. DNA of the CDR3: TGTGCCAGCACCTTAGCGGGAGGATACAATGAGCAGTTCTTC. Residues: CASTLAGGYNEQFF.

This chain uses TRBV10-3 with TRBJ1-5, with 7 nucleotides matching TRBD1. The junction had 2 bases not matched to a gene; V was cut back by 6 bases and J by 3 bases. Germline V gene data show CDR1 as ENHRY and CDR2 as SYGVKD. The CDR3 length is 13 residues. In nucleotides, the CDR3 is TGTGCCATCAGGGGACAGATCAATCAGCCCCAGCATTTT. Translation gives CAIRGQINQPQHF.

The rearrangement joins TRBV6-5 to TRBJ2-1, with 9 positions matching TRBD2. J was trimmed by 9 bases and V by 2 bases; bases with no gene match: 5. From germline, CDR1 is MNHEY and CDR2 SVGAGI. The CDR3 contains 14 residues. CDR3 sequence reads: CASSYRGTSTEQFF. In nucleotides, the CDR3 is TGTGCCAGCAGTTACCGGGGGACTAGCACTGAGCAGTTCTTC.

The chain has TRBV6-4 and TRBJ2-1, with 9 bases that match TRBD2. CDR1 MRHNA and CDR2 SNTAGT come from the germline V gene. Germline trimming cut 2 bases from V and 9 bases from J; bases unmatched to any gene: 8. CDR3 length equals 15 residues. CDR3 sequence reads: CASSDVAGGPREQFF. The CDR3 DNA reads as TGTGCCAGCAGTGACGTTGCGGGAGGGCCACGTGAGCAGTTCTTC.

The CDR3 DNA is TGTGCCTGGAGCGCTAGAACCCTAGCCAAAAACATTCAGTACTTC. Translated: CAWSARTLAKNIQYF. The V and J genes are TRBV30 and TRBJ2-4; D call uncertain. Germline lookup yields CDR1 GTSNPN and CDR2 SVGIG (reference sequence). V was cut by 3 bases and J by 0 bases, with 12 bases left in between. There are 15 residues in the CDR3.

J is TRBJ1-1 and V is TRBV13; TRBD1 matches 10 bases. Trimming at V came to 5 bases and at J to 1 base, leaving 10 bases not matched to a gene. Germline V CDR1 and CDR2: PRHDT, FYEKMQ (reference sequence). The CDR3 is 17 amino acids. The CDR3: CASSRGDRGRWNTEAFF. CDR3 DNA sequence: TGTGCCAGCAGCCGTGGGGACAGGGGAAGGTGGAACACTGAAGCTTTCTTT.

This rearrangement joins TRBV15 to TRBJ2-5, with 7 bases that match TRBD1. V gave up 5 bases and J gave up 11 bases; unmatched junction bases: 23. The CDR3 runs 17 residues. Germline V CDR1 and CDR2: LNHNV, YYDKDF (reference sequence). CDR3 protein: CATSPRGQLNLLGEQYF. The CDR3 coding sequence is TGTGCCACCAGCCCCCGGGGACAGCTTAATTTACTGGGGGAGCAGTACTTC.

The J gene is TRBJ1-3, the V gene TRBV19; 8 bases are a match to TRBD1. CDR1 and CDR2 from the germline V gene are LNHDA and SQIVND (reference sequence). This CDR3 spans 15 amino acids. The V and J ends lost 1 base and 6 bases, in that order; junction bases with no gene match: 5. The DNA for the CDR3 is TGTGCCAGTAGTATAGTACAGGGGGTTGTAAACACCATATATTTT. Protein sequence: CASSIVQGVVNTIYF.

The rearrangement joins TRBV30 to TRBJ2-7; TRBD2 matches at 13 bases. J gave up 4 bases and V 2 bases, and 5 bases lay outside the gene matches. There are 15 residues in the CDR3. Germline loops: CDR1 GTSNPN, CDR2 SVGIG (reference sequence). In nucleotides, the CDR3 is TGTGCCTGGAGTATAGGGACTAGCGGGATATACGAGCAGTACTTC. Translation gives CAWSIGTSGIYEQYF.

This chain links TRBV15 with TRBJ2-1; weak D call: TRBD2 (6 bases). CDR1 is LNHNV, CDR2 YYDKDF, per germline (reference sequence). The V gene lost 1 base and the J gene lost 7 bases, with 8 bases spanning the gap. The CDR3 contains 13 residues. The CDR3 bases are TGTGCCACCAGCAGAGGACTAGGGAATGAGCAGTTCTTC. Translated, it gives CATSRGLGNEQFF.

This CDR3 reads CASSEGTEGTKNIQYF. As DNA, the CDR3 is TGTGCCAGCAGTGAAGGGACGGAGGGAACCAAAAACATTCAGTACTTC. V usage is TRBV6-1 and J usage is TRBJ2-4; perhaps TRBD2 as D (6 bases). The germline V and J ends were trimmed by 1 base and 2 bases, with 12 bases remaining between them. This CDR3 region has 16 residues. Germline V gene lookup returns CDR1 MNHNS and CDR2 SASEGT.

This chain uses TRBV6-1 with TRBJ2-3; D gene unclear. This CDR3 is 10 amino acids long. Germline V gene lookup returns CDR1 MNHNS and CDR2 SASEGT. V was clipped by 8 bases and J by 9 bases, with 9 bases between them. The CDR3 reads CASRYGTQYF. CDR3 nucleotides: TGTGCCAGCCGCTACGGGACGCAGTATTTT.

The rearrangement joins TRBV6-1 to TRBJ1-4; unclear D gene. CDR3 length: 15 amino acids. Germline CDR1 and CDR2: MNHNS and SASEGT. V dropped 2 bases and J dropped 8 bases, with 15 bases sitting between them. CDR3: CASSELGDDLEKLFF. The CDR3 nucleotides read TGTGCCAGCAGTGAATTGGGCGACGACTTGGAAAAACTGTTTTTT.

V usage is TRBV25-1 and J usage is TRBJ2-2; no reliable D call. Germline values: CDR1 MGHDK, CDR2 SYGVNS. CDR3 length: 14 residues. The ends were cut back, 5 bases at V and 1 base at J, with 8 bases in the middle. The CDR3 DNA is TGTGCCAGCAGTATCGCCGGGAACACCGGGGAGCTGTTTTTT. It translates to CASSIAGNTGELFF.

CDR3 residues: CASSIAQGNEQFF. Here the CDR3 DNA reads TGTGCCAGTAGTATAGCCCAAGGGAATGAGCAGTTCTTC. The chain is built from TRBV19 and TRBJ2-1, with D hard to call. Looked up from germline, CDR1 is LNHDA and CDR2 is SQIVND (reference sequence). The CDR3 loop spans 13 amino acids. Trimming removed 1 base from V and 7 bases from J, with 8 bases in between. The full variable domain, its missing parts supplied by reference TRBV19 and TRBJ2-1, is DGGITQSPKYLFRKEGQNVTLSCEQNLNHDAMYWYRQDPGQGLRLIYYSQIVNDFQKGDIAEGYSVSREKKESFPLTVTSAQKNPTAFYLCASSIAQGNEQFFGPGTRLTVL.

The chain combines TRBV10-2 with TRBJ1-2, with unresolved D. In germline, CDR1 is WSHSY, CDR2 SAAADI. Trimming stripped 4 bases from V and 1 base from J, with 10 bases between. The length of the CDR3 is 14 residues. CDR3: CASSGSQINYGYTF. Written as DNA, the CDR3 is TGCGCCAGCAGTGGTTCACAAATTAACTATGGCTACACCTTC.

The gene calls are TRBV19 and TRBJ1-5; D gene uncertain. Germline CDR1 is LNHDA and CDR2 is SQIVND (reference sequence). Trimming removed 6 bases at V and 3 bases at J, with 9 bases between. CDR3 length: 13 amino acids. The CDR3 DNA reads TGTGCCAGTAGCGGAGTACACAATCAGCCCCAGCATTTT. Amino acids: CASSGVHNQPQHF.

CDR3 residues: CASGLNRVEEQFF. The CDR3 nucleotides are TGTGCTAGTGGTCTTAACAGGGTTGAAGAGCAGTTCTTC. This chain links TRBV12-5 with TRBJ2-1; possibly TRBD1 for D (6 bases). This CDR3 comprises 13 residues. Germline CDR1 and CDR2: LGHNT and FRNRAP. The germline V and J ends were trimmed by 5 bases and 10 bases, with 15 bases remaining between them.